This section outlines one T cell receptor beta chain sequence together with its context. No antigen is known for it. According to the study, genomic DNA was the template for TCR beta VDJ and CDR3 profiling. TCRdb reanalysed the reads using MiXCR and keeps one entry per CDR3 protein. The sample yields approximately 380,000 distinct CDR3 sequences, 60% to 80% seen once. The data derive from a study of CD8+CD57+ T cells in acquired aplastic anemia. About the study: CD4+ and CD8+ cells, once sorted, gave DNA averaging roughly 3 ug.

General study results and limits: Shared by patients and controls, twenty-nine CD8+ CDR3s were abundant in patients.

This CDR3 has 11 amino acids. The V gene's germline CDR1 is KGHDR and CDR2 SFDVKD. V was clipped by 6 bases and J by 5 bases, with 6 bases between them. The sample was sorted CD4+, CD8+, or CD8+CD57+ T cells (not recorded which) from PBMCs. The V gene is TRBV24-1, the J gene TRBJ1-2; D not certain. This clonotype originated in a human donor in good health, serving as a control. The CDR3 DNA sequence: TGTGCCACCAGTAGCTCTTATGGCTACACCTTC. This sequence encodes CATSSSYGYTF.